These T cell receptor beta chains were read from a single sample in a study of blood T cell repertoires in COVID-19. Profiling relied on immunoSEQ multiplex PCR, and the TCRdb table lists in-frame clones only, not all of them. The sample records about 220,000 clones, roughly 80% being singletons. The sequenced material came from peripheral blood. These receptors all come from a woman in her seventies with acute or convalescent COVID-19. Both conserved end residues are part of each CDR3. The order of the fields is V gene, D gene, J gene, clone size, CDR3 DNA, CDR3 protein. A D gene is named only where the DNA matches it firmly. The listing skips clone size in some rows; elsewhere it reads once, few, many or a size class.

>TRBV12-3/TRBV12-4|NA|TRBJ1-1|once
TGTGCCAGCCGTGGACAGACGAACACTGAAGCTTTCTTT
CASRGQTNTEAFF
>TRBV25-1|NA|TRBJ1-2|NA
TGTGCCAGCAGCAATCTTATACAGGGTCCGGATGGCTACACCTTC
CASSNLIQGPDGYTF
>TRBV18|TRBD2|TRBJ2-5|once
TGTGCCAGCTCACCACGGTGGACTAGCGGATACCAAGAGACCCAGTACTTC
CASSPRWTSGYQETQYF
>TRBV6-5|TRBD1|TRBJ1-1|NA
TGTGCCAGCAGTTACGGGGACAGGGGTTTTGACACTGAAGCTTTCTTT
CASSYGDRGFDTEAFF
>TRBV29-1|NA|TRBJ1-5|NA
TGCAGCGTTGGGGGCGCCGTAAATCAGCCCCAGCATTTT
CSVGGAVNQPQHF
>TRBV5-6|TRBD2|TRBJ2-2|NA
TGTGCCAGCAGCTCCGCTGGGACTAGGAGCACCGGGGAGCTGTTTTTT
CASSSAGTRSTGELFF
>TRBV2|TRBD1|TRBJ1-3|NA
TGTGCCAGCAGACAGGGGGCCTCTGGAAACACCATATATTTT
CASRQGASGNTIYF
>TRBV18|NA|TRBJ2-1|NA
TGTGCCACCACAAATGGGGCTTGGCAGTTCTTC
CATTNGAWQFF
>TRBV15|NA|TRBJ2-2|NA
TGTGCCACCAGCAGAGACAGGGCCGCCGTCGGGGAGCTGTTTTTT
CATSRDRAAVGELFF
>TRBV7-2|NA|TRBJ1-1|NA
TGTGCCAGCAGCTCCAATACAGCGAACACTGAAGCTTTCTTT
CASSSNTANTEAFF
>TRBV7-9|TRBD2|TRBJ2-1|NA
TGTGCCAGCAGCTTGGGGACTAGCGGTAATGAGCAGTTCTTC
CASSLGTSGNEQFF
>TRBV29-1|TRBD2|TRBJ2-2|NA
TGCAGCGTTGTAACCGGGACTAGCCTTACCGGGGAGCTGTTTTTT
CSVVTGTSLTGELFF
>TRBV5-1|TRBD2|TRBJ2-1|many
TGCGCCAGCAGCTTGGCTAGCGGGGGGCTCCGATCCTACAATGAGCAGTTCTTC
CASSLASGGLRSYNEQFF
>TRBV2|NA|TRBJ1-6|NA
TGTGCCAGCAGTGTTTCGGAGGGGCACAATTCACCCCTCCACTTT
CASSVSEGHNSPLHF
>TRBV7-9|NA|TRBJ1-3|NA
TGTGCCAGCACCTCGCCAGCGTCTGGAAACACCATATATTTT
CASTSPASGNTIYF
>TRBV13|NA|TRBJ2-2|few
TGTGCCAGCAGCTTAGATACAGGGATTAACACCGGGGAGCTGTTTTTT
CASSLDTGINTGELFF
>TRBV19|TRBD1|TRBJ1-4|NA
TGTGCCAGTTTAAAGGACAGGGGGACGGCTAATGAAAAACTGTTTTTT
CASLKDRGTANEKLFF
>TRBV30|NA|TRBJ2-2|NA
TGTGCCTGGAGTGTACGGGCGGCGGGGTGGAGCACCGGGGAGCTGTTTTTT
CAWSVRAAGWSTGELFF
>TRBV7-9|NA|TRBJ1-2|NA
TGTGCCAGCAGCTTAGGAGGGACTAACTATGGCTACACCTTC
CASSLGGTNYGYTF
>TRBV3-1/TRBV3-2|NA|TRBJ1-4|NA
TGTGCCAGCAGCCTGACAGCCCATAATGAAAAACTGTTTTTT
CASSLTAHNEKLFF
>TRBV9|NA|TRBJ1-5|NA
TGTGCCAGCAGCCCGGCGGGAGGGAATCAGCCCCAGCATTTT
CASSPAGGNQPQHF
>TRBV18|NA|TRBJ2-1|NA
TGTGCCAGCTCCTCGACAGGTTACAATGAGCAGTTCTTC
CASSSTGYNEQFF
>TRBV6-2/TRBV6-3|NA|TRBJ2-7|NA
TGTGCCAGCAGCCTTAACTACGAGCAGTACTTC
CASSLNYEQYF
>TRBV30|TRBD1|TRBJ1-2|NA
TGTGCCCGATCGCACCCAGGGGGCGCGGACTATGGCTACACCTTC
CARSHPGGADYGYTF
>TRBV15|TRBD2|TRBJ2-1|NA
TGTGCCACCAGCAGAGATGGGAGGGACTCTGAGTCGCAGTTCTTC
CATSRDGRDSESQFF
>TRBV10-3|TRBD2|TRBJ2-5|NA
TGTGCCATCAGTGAGGCTAGCGGGGGACAAGAGACCCAGTACTTC
CAISEASGGQETQYF
>TRBV30|NA|TRBJ1-1|NA
TGTGCCCTCGAGAGGGAGGGAACCACTGAAGCTTTCTTT
CALEREGTTEAFF
>TRBV5-1|NA|TRBJ2-1|once
TGCGCCAGCAGCTCACAGAGCTCCTACAATGAGCAGTTCTTC
CASSSQSSYNEQFF